This T cell receptor beta chain was retrieved from a study of T cell responses to AZD1222 COVID-19 vaccine. Study-wide results and caveats: Donors in the cohort were predominantly white British and more often female, and clonal diversity was possibly underestimated. Spike-specific TCR repertoires showed rising breadth and depth after two AZD1222 doses. Only 5 to 7 AZD1222 recipients were seropositive at baseline.

On this clone itself: Its antigen remains unidentified.

Assay: immunoSEQ multiplex PCR; the TCRdb copy retains only in-frame clones and omits some. This sample has about 100,000 clones; around 87% occur once, and the top ten carry around 4.4%. V was shortened by 3 bases and J by 2 bases, with 10 bases between the two germline ends. The germline V gene encodes CDR1 KGHSH and CDR2 LQKENI. There are 14 residues in the CDR3. The sequenced sample was peripheral blood, obtained on day 0 of MenACWY control vaccination. The receptor was isolated from an adult in good health. The chain has TRBV18 and TRBJ1-2; possibly TRBD1 for D (6 bases). The CDR3 DNA follows: TGTGCCAGCTCACCCGAAGACAGGAACTATGGCTACACCTTC. This gives the protein CASSPEDRNYGYTF.